Presented here are 5 T cell receptor beta chains from one specimen sequenced in a study of blood T cell repertoires in COVID-19. Only in-frame clones appear in the TCRdb table, and some are missing; sequencing was by immunoSEQ multiplex PCR. This table has around 37,000 clones, 80% to 90% appearing once. Specimen: peripheral blood. These receptors were taken from a man in his 60s with COVID-19, enrolled during active disease.

This clone was seen just once. This rearrangement joins TRBV4-3 to TRBJ1-2, with D maybe TRBD1 (6 bases). In germline, CDR1 is LGHNA, CDR2 YSLEER. The CDR3 sequence is 15 residues long. Trimming took off 1 base at V and 7 bases at J, with 16 bases between the two ends. The CDR3 DNA follows: TGCGCCAGCAGCCAAGGGTTTATGGGGGCCGGTGGCTACACCTTC. It specifies CASSQGFMGAGGYTF.

This clone was observed a handful of times. V is TRBV19 and J is TRBJ1-2, with 8 positions matching TRBD1. The germline V gene encodes CDR1 LNHDA and CDR2 SQIVND (reference sequence). Germline trimming cut 6 bases from V and 4 bases from J; bases unmatched to any gene: 7. The CDR3 covers 14 residues. The CDR3 DNA reads as TGTGCCAGTAGGAGGGGGACAGGCAGCTATGGCTACACCTTC. Residues: CASRRGTGSYGYTF. Complete variable domain (other parts from reference TRBV19 and TRBJ1-2): DGGITQSPKYLFRKEGQNVTLSCEQNLNHDAMYWYRQDPGQGLRLIYYSQIVNDFQKGDIAEGYSVSREKKESFPLTVTSAQKNPTAFYLCASRRGTGSYGYTFGSGTRLTVV.

This chain links TRBV2 with TRBJ1-5; TRBD1 might be the D (5 bases). This CDR3 is 13 amino acids long. Germline CDR1 and CDR2: SNHLY and FYNNEI. The V end lost 3 bases, the J end lost 5 bases, and 8 bases lay between the germline ends. Here the CDR3 DNA reads TGTGCCAGCAGTGAGTGGGGCGATCAGCCCCAGCATTTT. Translation gives CASSEWGDQPQHF.

This CDR3 reads CASSLGTGKVTFF. The CDR3 nucleotides are TGTGCCAGCAGTTTGGGGACAGGGAAGGTGACTTTCTTT. This sequence joins TRBV12-3 or TRBV12-4 and TRBJ1-1; 9 bases are shared with TRBD1. The CDR3 has 13 amino acids. V lost 3 bases and J lost 12; bases outside the gene matches: 8.

The gene calls are TRBV3-1 (or the pseudogene TRBV3-2) and TRBJ1-6, with a possible D match to TRBD1 (5 bases). This CDR3 is built from 14 residues. CDR1 LGHDT and CDR2 YNNKEL come from the germline V gene (reference sequence). Trimming left V 3 bases short and J 8 bases short, with 11 bases between. The CDR3 reads CASSQADSYSPLHF. The CDR3 nucleotides read TGTGCCAGCAGCCAGGCAGACAGTTATTCACCCCTCCACTTT.